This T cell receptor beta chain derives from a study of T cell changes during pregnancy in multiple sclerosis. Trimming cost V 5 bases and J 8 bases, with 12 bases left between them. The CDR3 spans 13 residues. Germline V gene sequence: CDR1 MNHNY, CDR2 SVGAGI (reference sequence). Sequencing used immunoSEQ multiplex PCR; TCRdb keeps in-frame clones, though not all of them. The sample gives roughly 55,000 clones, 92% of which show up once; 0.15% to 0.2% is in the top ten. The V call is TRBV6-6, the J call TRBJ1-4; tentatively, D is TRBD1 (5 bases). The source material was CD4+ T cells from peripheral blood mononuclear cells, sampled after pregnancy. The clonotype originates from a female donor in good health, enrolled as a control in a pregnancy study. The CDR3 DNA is TGTGCCAGCAGTCTTACAGGAGCCGAAAAACTGTTTTTT. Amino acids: CASSLTGAEKLFF.